This entry lists 11 T cell receptor beta chains sequenced from one sample in a study of shared clonotypes between healthy human individuals. The method was immunoSEQ multiplex PCR; TCRdb's version includes in-frame clones alone and lacks a portion of them. The data contain roughly 2,000,000 clones, about 95% of them singletons. In the naive CD8 group, cells lacked CD45RO and were positively selected for CCR7, so terminally differentiated effector memory CD45RA+ cells were left out. The sequenced sample was naive CD8+ T cells sorted from blood. The receptors were sampled from a man younger than 35 in good health.

This clone came up once. The V gene is TRBV4-1, the J gene TRBJ1-1, with D possibly matching TRBD1 (5 bases). Germline CDR1 and CDR2: MGHRA and YSYEKL. The CDR3 runs to 15 residues. Trimming cost V 0 bases and J 4 bases, with 12 bases left between them. The CDR3 DNA reads TGCGCCAGCAGCCAAGATAGGGGATGGGGCACTGAAGCTTTCTTT. Its translation: CASSQDRGWGTEAFF.

This clone was seen once. This sample includes further DNA sequences coding for the same CDR3. The chain is built from TRBV20-1 and TRBJ2-3; no clear D gene. Germline assignment: CDR1 DFQATT and CDR2 SNEGSKA (reference sequence). Trimming left V 1 base short and J 7 bases short, with 6 bases between. The CDR3 length is 11 residues. The chain's CDR3 is CSARVSNTQYF. The DNA for the CDR3 is TGCAGTGCTAGAGTATCCAATACGCAGTATTTT.

This clone was seen just once. The chain couples TRBV7-9 to TRBJ2-2, with TRBD2 identical over 9 bases. The CDR3 length is 17 residues. The V gene end was trimmed by 5 bases and the J gene end by 0 bases; junction bases not matched to a gene: 7. The germline V gene has CDR1 SEHNR and CDR2 FQNEAQ (reference sequence). This chain's CDR3 is CASSHPTSGPNTGELFF. The CDR3 nucleotides are TGTGCCAGCAGCCACCCGACTAGCGGCCCGAACACCGGGGAGCTGTTTTTT.

A single count supports this clone. At one end, the junction sequence differs from germline, possibly due to a read error. CDR3 coding DNA: TGTGCCAGCGGGGACCATCAACCCCAGCATTTT. This codes for CASGDHQPQHF. The rearrangement uses TRBV6-5 and TRBJ1-5, with D possibly matching TRBD1 (5 bases). The V gene's germline CDR1 is MNHEY and CDR2 SVGAGI. CDR3 length: 11 residues.

V is TRBV5-6 and J is TRBJ2-7; no clear D gene. CDR3 size: 18 residues. CDR1 SGHDT and CDR2 YYEEEE come from the germline V gene. V lost 3 bases and J 0 bases, leaving 22 bases between the germline ends. Here the CDR3 DNA reads TGTGCCAGCAGCTCCCGGACCCCAACTAAGGACGGCTCCTACGAGCAGTACTTC. It is translated as CASSSRTPTKDGSYEQYF.

The J gene is TRBJ2-5, the V gene TRBV4-1, with 9 positions matching TRBD2. CDR3 size: 15 residues. Trimming removed 1 base from V and 5 bases from J; junction bases left unmatched: 5. The germline CDR1 and CDR2 sequences are MGHRA and YSYEKL. The CDR3 loop is CASSQGVTSGETQYF. CDR3 DNA: TGCGCCAGCAGCCAAGGGGTAACTAGCGGGGAGACCCAGTACTTC.

Worth noting for this clone: Other DNA sequences in this sample translate to the same CDR3. This chain links TRBV7-3 with TRBJ1-1, with D possibly TRBD1 on 6 matching bases. Trimming removed 5 bases at V and 6 bases at J, with 10 bases between. The CDR3 length is 12 residues. Germline V lookup: CDR1 SGHTA, CDR2 FQGTGA. The CDR3 loop reads CASSLGGAEAFF. The CDR3 DNA reads as TGTGCCAGCAGCCTAGGGGGGGCTGAAGCTTTCTTT.

V usage is TRBV30 and J usage is TRBJ2-7, with unresolved D. Germline CDR1 is GTSNPN and CDR2 is SVGIG (reference sequence). There are 12 residues in the CDR3. V was pared by 2 bases and J by 3 bases, with 8 bases between. This CDR3 is CAWSPQNYEQYF. CDR3 nucleotides: TGTGCCTGGAGTCCGCAGAACTACGAGCAGTACTTC.

The rearrangement joins TRBV6-5 to TRBJ1-2, with D possibly matching TRBD1 (6 bases). The V and J ends lost 6 bases and 7 bases respectively, with 12 bases between them. The CDR3 consists of 12 residues. Germline V gene sequence: CDR1 MNHEY, CDR2 SVGAGI. The CDR3 reads CASRTTGFGYTF. The CDR3 DNA reads TGTGCCAGCAGAACGACAGGATTTGGCTACACCTTC.

This chain connects TRBV6-6 to TRBJ1-1; D is uncertain. The CDR3 runs 14 residues. CDR1 and CDR2 from the germline V gene are MNHNY and SVGAGI (reference sequence). Trimming shortened V by 5 bases and J by 6 bases, and 16 bases separated the two germline ends. CDR3 bases: TGTGCCAGCAGTACCGTACGCGGGATCCCTGAAGCTTTCTTT. Its translation is CASSTVRGIPEAFF.

The chain couples TRBV19 to TRBJ1-2; 10 bases agree with TRBD1. The CDR3 extends over 15 amino acids. Germline CDR1 and CDR2: LNHDA and SQIVND (reference sequence). V lost 6 bases, J lost 8 bases, and 12 bases stayed unmatched. Here the CDR3 reads CASSLRDRGGEGYTF. CDR3 coding DNA: TGTGCCAGTAGCCTCCGGGACAGGGGAGGAGAAGGCTACACCTTC.